This T cell receptor (beta chain) was documented in a study of control samples from healthy donors and cancer patients. This clone appeared once. V was pared by 5 bases and J by 1 base, with 13 bases between. The CDR3 sequence is 15 residues long. Germline CDR1 SSHAT, CDR2 FNYEAQ (reference sequence). Libraries were prepared by immunoSEQ multiplex PCR; TCRdb keeps only in-frame clonotypes and omits some of them. The table lists 60,000 to 75,000 clones, 87% of them singletons. The TCR was taken from a woman aged 50 to 60 with head and neck cancer. Sequencing was done on a sample of PBMCs. The chain has TRBV7-7 and TRBJ2-3; D not resolved. The CDR3 bases are TGTGCCAGCAGCCTCGAGGCCCATGGCACAGATACGCAGTATTTT. Translation gives CASSLEAHGTDTQYF.